The 17 T cell receptor beta chains below were found in one sample sequenced in a study of shared clonotypes between healthy human individuals. Libraries were prepared by immunoSEQ multiplex PCR; TCRdb keeps only in-frame clonotypes and omits some of them. The data show about 2 million clones, 85% to 95% seen once. Naive CD8 cells lacked CD45RO, underwent positive selection for CCR7 and left out terminally differentiated effector memory CD45RA+ cells. Sequencing was done on a sample of naive CD8+ T cells sorted from blood. These receptors originate from a man younger than 35 in good health.

The V gene is TRBV5-1, the J gene TRBJ2-1; 16 nucleotides match TRBD2. Losses at the gene ends were 4 bases for V and 8 bases for J; bases not matched to a gene: 9. The CDR3 sequence is 17 residues long. Germline V gene lookup returns CDR1 SGHRS and CDR2 YFSETQ. CDR3 region: CASSPWGTSGRGDEQFF. CDR3 bases: TGCGCCAGCAGCCCGTGGGGGACTAGCGGGAGGGGCGATGAGCAGTTCTTC.

The gene calls are TRBV6-5 and TRBJ1-4; D gene unclear. Germline V gene sequence: CDR1 MNHEY, CDR2 SVGAGI. The V and J ends lost 6 bases and 0 bases respectively, with 11 bases between them. CDR3 length: 15 residues. CDR3 sequence (DNA): TGTGCCAGCAGCCGAGAGGTTGCAACTAATGAAAAACTGTTTTTT. It encodes CASSREVATNEKLFF.

The chain couples TRBV7-8 to TRBJ2-2; TRBD2 matches 9 bases. Looked up from germline, CDR1 is SGHVS and CDR2 is FQNEAQ. CDR3 length: 16 residues. Germline trimming cut 5 bases from V and 4 bases from J; bases unmatched to any gene: 8. This CDR3 reads CASSLGTSLFTGELFF. The CDR3 DNA reads as TGTGCCAGCAGCCTGGGGACTAGCTTGTTCACCGGGGAGCTGTTTTTT.

The J gene is TRBJ1-2, the V gene TRBV2, with a possible D match to TRBD1 (5 bases). The germline gives CDR1 SNHLY, CDR2 FYNNEI. V dropped 11 bases and J dropped 1 base, with 8 bases sitting between them. The CDR3 loop spans 11 amino acids. CDR3 amino acids: CAVGDNYGYTF. For the CDR3, the DNA is TGTGCCGTGGGGGATAACTATGGCTACACCTTC. The full variable domain, in which reference TRBV2 and TRBJ1-2 provide the parts outside the CDR3, is EPEVTQTPSHQVTQMGQEVILRCVPISNHLYFYWYRQILGQKVEFLVSFYNNEISEKSEIFDDQFSVERPDGSNFTLKIRSTKLEDSAMYFCAVGDNYGYTFGSGTRLTVV.

Regarding this clone: Distinct nucleotide sequences in the sample also encode this CDR3. The J gene is TRBJ2-3, the V gene TRBV5-6; no clear D. CDR1 SGHDT and CDR2 YYEEEE come from the germline V gene. Trimming pared 3 bases from V and 6 bases from J, leaving 8 bases between. CDR3 length: 12 amino acids. The CDR3: CASSSGADTQYF. In DNA form, the CDR3 reads TGTGCCAGCAGCTCCGGAGCGGATACGCAGTATTTT.

This chain joins TRBV27 and TRBJ1-2; D is unclear. V lost 5 bases and J lost 4, with 23 bases in between. The length of the CDR3 is 17 residues. Germline CDR1 reads MNHEY; CDR2 reads SMNVEV (reference sequence). The DNA for the CDR3 is TGTGCCAGCAGTCAAGGACCGGGAGGCCGGCTTTCCTATGGCTACACCTTC. It codes for CASSQGPGGRLSYGYTF.

The chain has TRBV6-6 and TRBJ2-1; 7 bases are shared with TRBD2. Losses at the gene ends were 7 bases for V and 8 bases for J; bases not matched to a gene: 11. CDR1 and CDR2 from the germline V gene are MNHNY and SVGAGI (reference sequence). This CDR3 region has 14 residues. The CDR3 DNA is TGTGCCAGCACCGCGGGGGTATGGTTCGATGAGCAGTTCTTC. Protein product: CASTAGVWFDEQFF.

This clone appeared a single time. The chain combines TRBV7-9 with TRBJ2-7, with 10 bases fitting TRBD2. The trim removed 1 base at V and 7 bases at J, leaving 10 bases unmatched. The CDR3 runs 16 residues. Germline V gives CDR1 SEHNR, CDR2 FQNEAQ (reference sequence). Written as DNA, the CDR3 is TGTGCCAGCAGCTTAGGCCTAGCGGGGGCCCCGGAGGAGCAGTACTTC. Its translation is CASSLGLAGAPEEQYF.

This chain links TRBV27 with TRBJ2-3; D uncertain. Germline V gene sequence: CDR1 MNHEY, CDR2 SMNVEV (reference sequence). This CDR3 has 15 amino acids. V was cut by 6 bases and J by 1 base, with 14 bases left in between. CDR3 in DNA: TGTGCCAGCAGCCCCACGTCTTACGGCACAGATACGCAGTATTTT. Protein product: CASSPTSYGTDTQYF.

This clone showed up just once. The V gene is TRBV9, the J gene TRBJ1-6; unclear D gene. V gave up 4 bases and J gave up 5 bases, with 10 bases separating them. The CDR3 is made up of 14 amino acids. Germline V gene data show CDR1 as SGDLS and CDR2 as YYNGEE. The CDR3 nucleotides read TGTGCCAGCAGCATTGACGGGAATAATTCACCCCTCCACTTT. It is translated as CASSIDGNNSPLHF.

The chain carries TRBV25-1 and TRBJ2-5, with TRBD1 identical over 9 bases. CDR1 MGHDK and CDR2 SYGVNS come from the germline V gene. Trimming took 4 bases from V and 5 from J; bases not matched to a gene: 8. The CDR3 totals 15 residues. The CDR3 DNA sequence: TGTGCCAGCAGTGGCGGACAGGGGATATGGGAGACCCAGTACTTC. It codes for CASSGGQGIWETQYF.

The J gene is TRBJ1-2, the V gene TRBV11-2; D gene unclear. Germline loops: CDR1 SGHAT, CDR2 FQNNGV. Trimming pared 2 bases from V and 6 bases from J, leaving 13 bases between. The CDR3 is 14 amino acids. The CDR3 sequence is CASSLPGSGDGYTF. CDR3 sequence (DNA): TGTGCCAGCAGCTTACCAGGCAGTGGGGATGGCTACACCTTC.

The V gene is TRBV4-1, the J gene TRBJ1-2; TRBD1 agrees at 7 bases. Germline CDR1 reads MGHRA; CDR2 reads YSYEKL. V gave up 0 bases and J gave up 10 bases; unmatched junction bases: 11. This CDR3 spans 15 amino acids. For the CDR3, the DNA is TGCGCCAGCAGCCAAGATGGAGGGGGCGAATTCGACTACACCTTC. Protein product: CASSQDGGGEFDYTF.

The chain has TRBV21-1 and TRBJ2-2; the table calls TRBD2, which could not be checked here. TRBV21-1 is a recognized pseudogene. CDR3 length: 20 amino acids. The CDR3 loop reads CASSKGDSGIAKGNTGELFF. The CDR3 DNA is TGTGCCAGCAGCAAAGGGGATAGCGGGATCGCAAAGGGAAACACCGGGGAGCTGTTTTTT.

This chain links TRBV16 with TRBJ1-1; 11 bases are shared with TRBD1. Germline-derived CDR1 and CDR2 are KGHSY and FQNENV. This CDR3 contains 16 residues. Unmatched junction bases numbered 6, after V lost 2 bases and J lost 4 bases. The CDR3 spells CASSQGQGAPGTEAFF. In DNA form, the CDR3 reads TGTGCCAGCAGCCAAGGACAGGGGGCGCCCGGCACTGAAGCTTTCTTT. Drawing the rest from reference TRBV16 and TRBJ1-1, the complete variable domain is GEEVAQTPKHLVRGEGQKAKLYCAPIKGHSYVFWYQQVLKNEFKFLISFQNENVFDETGMPKERFSAKCLPNSPCSLEIQATKLEDSAVYFCASSQGQGAPGTEAFFGQGTRLTVV.

A remark on this clone: Other DNA sequences of this sample code for an identical CDR3. J is TRBJ2-7 and V is TRBV9; D is unclear. The CDR3 runs to 13 residues. The germline CDR1 and CDR2 sequences are SGDLS and YYNGEE. The V gene lost 0 bases and the J gene lost 1 base, with 5 bases spanning the gap. The CDR3 DNA reads as TGTGCCAGCAGCGTAGGTCATTCCTACGAGCAGTACTTC. It encodes CASSVGHSYEQYF.

The chain links TRBV28 to TRBJ1-1, with TRBD1 as a possible D gene (5 bases). CDR3 length equals 13 residues. Deletions cut 7 bases from V and 7 bases from J, with 16 bases between. Germline V gives CDR1 MDHEN, CDR2 SYDVKM. CDR3 DNA sequence: TGTGCCAGCACCAAAGGGACGGGCGTTGAAGCTTTCTTT. Translating gives CASTKGTGVEAFF.